The 2 T cell receptor beta chains in this list originate from one sample, sequenced in a study of cytomegalovirus exposure and HLA in healthy donors. A multiplex PCR was run with 60 Vbeta primers and 13 Jbeta primers. TCRdb's table, derived via immunoSEQ multiplex PCR, lists solely in-frame clones and lacks some. The table shows around 240,000 clones, with 82% occurring only once. Sequencing was done on a sample of PBMCs. These receptors were collected from a woman aged 35 to 49 in good health and CMV-seropositive.

This chain connects TRBV19 to TRBJ1-2; no firm D call. CDR1 and CDR2 from the germline V gene are LNHDA and SQIVND (reference sequence). This CDR3 comprises 12 residues. Trimming stripped 6 bases from V and 1 base from J, with 6 bases between. The CDR3 loop reads CASRSLNYGYTF. The CDR3 DNA follows: TGTGCCAGTAGGAGCCTTAACTATGGCTACACCTTC.

The chain uses TRBV5-1 and TRBJ2-7; 8 positions match TRBD2. V lost 4 bases and J lost 7; bases outside the gene matches: 7. The V gene's germline CDR1 is SGHRS and CDR2 YFSETQ. The CDR3 is made up of 13 amino acids. DNA for the CDR3: TGCGCCAGCAGCCCGGGGCGGGGGGAAGAGCAGTACTTC. The encoded protein is CASSPGRGEEQYF.